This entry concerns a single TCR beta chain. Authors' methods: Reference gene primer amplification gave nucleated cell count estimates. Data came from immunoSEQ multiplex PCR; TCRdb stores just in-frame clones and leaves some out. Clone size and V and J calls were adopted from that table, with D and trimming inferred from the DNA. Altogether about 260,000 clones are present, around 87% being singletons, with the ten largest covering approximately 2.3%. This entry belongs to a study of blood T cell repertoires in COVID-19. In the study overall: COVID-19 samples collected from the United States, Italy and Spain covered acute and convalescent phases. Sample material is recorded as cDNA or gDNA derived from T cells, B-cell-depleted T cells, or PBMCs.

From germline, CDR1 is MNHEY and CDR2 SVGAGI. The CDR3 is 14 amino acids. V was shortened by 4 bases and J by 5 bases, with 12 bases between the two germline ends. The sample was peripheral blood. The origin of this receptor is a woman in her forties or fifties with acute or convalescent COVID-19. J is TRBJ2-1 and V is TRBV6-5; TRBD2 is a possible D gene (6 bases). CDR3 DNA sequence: TGTGCCAGCAGTTTCCGGGGGATGAACAATGAGCAGTTCTTC. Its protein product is CASSFRGMNNEQFF.